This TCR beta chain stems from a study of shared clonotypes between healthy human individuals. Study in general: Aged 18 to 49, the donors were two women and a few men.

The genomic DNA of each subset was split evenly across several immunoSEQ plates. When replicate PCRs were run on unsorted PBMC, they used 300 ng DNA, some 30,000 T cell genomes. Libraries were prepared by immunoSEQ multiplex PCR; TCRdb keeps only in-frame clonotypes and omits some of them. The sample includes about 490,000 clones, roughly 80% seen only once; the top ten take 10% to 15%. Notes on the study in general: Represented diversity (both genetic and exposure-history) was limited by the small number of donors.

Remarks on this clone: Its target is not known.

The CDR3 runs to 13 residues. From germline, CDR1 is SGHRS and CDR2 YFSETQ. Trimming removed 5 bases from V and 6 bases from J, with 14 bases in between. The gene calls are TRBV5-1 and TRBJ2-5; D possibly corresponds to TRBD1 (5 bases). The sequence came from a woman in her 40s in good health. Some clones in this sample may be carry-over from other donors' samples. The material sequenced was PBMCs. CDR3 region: CASSLLKGQTQYF. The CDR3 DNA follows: TGCGCCAGCAGTCTCCTGAAGGGGCAGACCCAGTACTTC.